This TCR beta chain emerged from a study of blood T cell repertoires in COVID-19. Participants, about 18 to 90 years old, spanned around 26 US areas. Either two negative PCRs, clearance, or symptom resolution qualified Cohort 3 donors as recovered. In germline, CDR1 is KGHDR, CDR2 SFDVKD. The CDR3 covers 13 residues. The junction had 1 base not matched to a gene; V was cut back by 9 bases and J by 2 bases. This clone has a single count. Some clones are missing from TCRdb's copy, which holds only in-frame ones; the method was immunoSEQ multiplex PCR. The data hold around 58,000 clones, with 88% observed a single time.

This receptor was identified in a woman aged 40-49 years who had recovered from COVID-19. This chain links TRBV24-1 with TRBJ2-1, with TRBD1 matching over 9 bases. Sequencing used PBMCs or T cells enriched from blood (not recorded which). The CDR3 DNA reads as TGTGCCACCCGGACAGGGGCCTACAATGAGCAGTTCTTC. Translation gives CATRTGAYNEQFF.